Given below is one T cell receptor beta chain in context. Only in-frame clones appear in the TCRdb table, and some are missing; sequencing was by immunoSEQ multiplex PCR. This table holds roughly 150,000 clones, about 80% found once. This specimen belongs to a study of blood T cell repertoires in COVID-19. The V and J ends lost 0 bases and 1 base, in that order; junction bases with no gene match: 6. The CDR3 loop spans 19 amino acids. Per germline, CDR1 LGHNA and CDR2 YNFKEQ. This sequence joins TRBV4-2 and TRBJ2-3; TRBD2 agrees at 14 bases. The source of this sequence is a woman between 70 and 85 years old in a cohort exposed to, infected with or recovered from COVID-19 (not recorded which). Input material: PBMCs or T cells enriched from blood (not recorded which). CDR3 loop: CASSQEGTSGSIGTDTQYF. Written as DNA, the CDR3 is TGTGCCAGCAGCCAAGAGGGGACTAGCGGGAGTATTGGCACAGATACGCAGTATTTT.